A single sample gave rise to the 20 T cell receptor beta chains below, sequenced in a study of technical replicates of blood from a few donors. The table came from immunoSEQ multiplex PCR; TCRdb's copy has only in-frame clones and leaves some out. Of some 83,000 clones listed, around 92% are singletons. The sample taken for sequencing was T cells isolated from PBMCs. The source is a human donor in good health.

The rearrangement joins TRBV25-1 to TRBJ2-1; 10 bases line up with TRBD2. The CDR3 is 16 amino acids. Germline V gene sequence: CDR1 MGHDK, CDR2 SYGVNS. V trimming: 3 bases; J trimming: 5 bases; junction bases outside the gene matches: 7. The DNA of the CDR3 is TGTGCCAGCAGTGATTACGGACTAGCGGCTAACAATGAGCAGTTCTTC. It is translated as CASSDYGLAANNEQFF.

The chain has TRBV28 and TRBJ1-3; no reliable D call. Trimming removed 3 bases from V and 7 bases from J, with 4 bases in between. The CDR3 length is 11 residues. From germline, CDR1 is MDHEN and CDR2 SYDVKM. The CDR3 loop is CASSFINTIYF. The CDR3 nucleotides are TGTGCCAGCAGTTTTATCAACACCATATATTTT.

This clone was detected a few times. The chain joins TRBV5-1 to TRBJ2-1; D uncertain. CDR3 length equals 13 residues. V lost 4 bases, J lost 8 bases, and 13 bases lay in between. CDR1 and CDR2 (germline): SGHRS, YFSETQ. The CDR3 nucleotides read TGCGCCAGCAGCGTGGCCGGGTTGCATGAGCAGTTCTTC. This encodes CASSVAGLHEQFF.

The chain has TRBV28 and TRBJ2-3; 10 bases are shared with TRBD2. The length of the CDR3 is 16 residues. With 0 bases clipped from V and 4 bases from J, the junction kept 4 bases outside the gene matches. Germline V lookup: CDR1 MDHEN, CDR2 SYDVKM. The CDR3 coding sequence is TGTGCCAGCAGTTTATGGGCTAGCGGGAGCCCAGATACGCAGTATTTT. Amino acids: CASSLWASGSPDTQYF.

V gene TRBV11-3 combines with J gene TRBJ2-2; D is ambiguous. CDR1 is SGHNT and CDR2 is YENEEA in the germline V gene. The CDR3 is 15 residues long. The V and J ends lost 1 base and 3 bases respectively, with 9 bases between them. CDR3 region: CASSLALRDTGELFF. The CDR3, as DNA: TGTGCCAGCAGCTTAGCGCTCCGCGACACCGGGGAGCTGTTTTTT.

The chain joins TRBV7-9 to TRBJ2-7, with a possible D match to TRBD1 (6 bases). The CDR3 loop spans 14 amino acids. CDR1 is SEHNR, CDR2 FQNEAQ, per germline (reference sequence). The V end was cut by 5 bases, the J end by 5 bases, with 16 bases between. The CDR3 region has the DNA TGTGCCAGCAGCCTTCAAACAGGGTACCACGAGCAGTACTTC. Protein: CASSLQTGYHEQYF.

The chain joins TRBV2 to TRBJ2-2, with D unresolved. Trimming removed 4 bases from V and 5 bases from J, with 11 bases in between. The CDR3 is made up of 14 amino acids. CDR1 SNHLY and CDR2 FYNNEI come from the germline V gene. The CDR3 DNA reads as TGTGCCAGCAGTGCGGGTGTGATGACCGGGGAGCTGTTTTTT. Protein sequence: CASSAGVMTGELFF. The full variable domain, its missing parts supplied by reference TRBV2 and TRBJ2-2, is EPEVTQTPSHQVTQMGQEVILRCVPISNHLYFYWYRQILGQKVEFLVSFYNNEISEKSEIFDDQFSVERPDGSNFTLKIRSTKLEDSAMYFCASSAGVMTGELFFGEGSRLTVL.

The chain employs TRBV28 and TRBJ2-3; the D is unclear. Germline V gene data show CDR1 as MDHEN and CDR2 as SYDVKM. V was pared by 5 bases and J by 2 bases, with 14 bases between. The CDR3 runs 15 residues. In DNA form, the CDR3 reads TGTGCCAGCAGTCCACCAAACTTACTCACAGATACGCAGTATTTT. Residues: CASSPPNLLTDTQYF. The whole variable domain, filled in from reference TRBV28 and TRBJ2-3, reads DVKVTQSSRYLVKRTGEKVFLECVQDMDHENMFWYRQDPGLGLRLIYFSYDVKMKEKGDIPEGYSVSREKKERFSLILESASTNQTSMYLCASSPPNLLTDTQYFGPGTRLTVL.

J is TRBJ1-1 and V is TRBV6-5; D is ambiguous. Trimming removed 2 bases from V and 3 bases from J, with 7 bases in between. The CDR3 has 13 residues. CDR1 is MNHEY, CDR2 SVGAGI, per germline. The CDR3 sequence: CASSYGEDTEAFF. The CDR3 bases are TGTGCCAGCAGTTACGGGGAGGACACTGAAGCTTTCTTT.

This clone was found once. V is TRBV19 and J is TRBJ1-2; possible D gene TRBD1, 5 bases. This CDR3 region has 14 residues. V was trimmed by 7 bases and J by 0 bases, leaving 12 bases between them. Per the germline V gene, CDR1 is LNHDA and CDR2 is SQIVND (reference sequence). The CDR3 loop reads CASNPGLANYGYTF. CDR3 bases: TGTGCCAGTAACCCAGGGTTAGCTAACTATGGCTACACCTTC.

The V and J genes are TRBV28 and TRBJ2-1; D is perhaps TRBD1 (5 bases). The CDR3 is 14 amino acids. V was trimmed by 3 bases and J by 14 bases, leaving 20 bases between them. Per germline, CDR1 MDHEN and CDR2 SYDVKM. CDR3 nucleotide sequence: TGTGCCAGCAGTTTGGGTGGGCGTGGGGCATTAGAGTTCTTC. The encoded protein is CASSLGGRGALEFF.

This clone came up once. The chain recombines TRBV4-3 with TRBJ2-7, with 9 nucleotides matching TRBD2. Germline V gene data show CDR1 as LGHNA and CDR2 as YSLEER. The CDR3 runs 19 residues. V lost 0 bases to trimming and J lost 3 bases; unmatched junction nucleotides: 15. The CDR3 loop is CASSQDQPGLAGKCYEQYF. The CDR3 DNA is TGCGCCAGCAGCCAAGATCAACCAGGGCTAGCGGGAAAGTGCTACGAGCAGTACTTC.

The sample holds one count of this clone. The CDR3 DNA reads TGTGCCAGCAGTTACCGGCGGTCCCGAGGCGCTTTCTTT. It encodes CASSYRRSRGAFF. V and J are TRBV6-5 and TRBJ1-1; unclear D gene. V was pared by 2 bases and J by 11 bases, with 15 bases between. The length of the CDR3 is 13 residues. The germline V gene has CDR1 MNHEY and CDR2 SVGAGI.

The chain couples TRBV11-3 to TRBJ2-1; tentative D call: TRBD1 (8 bases). Looked up from germline, CDR1 is SGHNT and CDR2 is YENEEA. Trimming removed 4 bases from V and 6 bases from J, with 13 bases in between. The CDR3 runs to 14 residues. The DNA of the CDR3 is TGTGCCAGCAGCTACACAGGGGGGGTCAATGAGCAGTTCTTC. This codes for CASSYTGGVNEQFF.

This chain links TRBV20-1 with TRBJ2-1; tentatively, D is TRBD2 (7 bases). Per the germline V gene, CDR1 is DFQATT and CDR2 is SNEGSKA (reference sequence). V shed 7 bases and J shed 10 bases, with 14 bases lying between them. The length of the CDR3 is 11 residues. The CDR3 DNA reads as TGCAGTGGGGGGGGCGACGGAGAGCAGTTCTTC. Its translation is CSGGGDGEQFF.

This chain joins TRBV27 and TRBJ1-5, with D possibly matching TRBD1 (6 bases). V was cut by 2 bases and J by 0 bases, with 17 bases left in between. The CDR3 loop spans 18 amino acids. Per germline, CDR1 MNHEY and CDR2 SMNVEV (reference sequence). CDR3 nucleotide sequence: TGTGCCAGCAGTTTAGGCCCTTCGACAGGAAATAGCAATCAGCCCCAGCATTTT. Translated: CASSLGPSTGNSNQPQHF.

This rearrangement joins TRBV5-1 to TRBJ2-1, with 7 bases fitting TRBD2. With 7 bases clipped from V and 5 bases from J, the junction kept 9 bases outside the gene matches. The CDR3 has 14 amino acids. From germline, CDR1 is SGHRS and CDR2 YFSETQ. As DNA, the CDR3 is TGCGCCAGCCGTCCGGGACTAACTAACAATGAGCAGTTCTTC. Amino acid sequence: CASRPGLTNNEQFF.

Points on this clone: One end of the junction fails to match germline, which may point to a read error. The chain combines TRBV6-1 with TRBJ1-1, with D unresolved. The germline V gene encodes CDR1 MNHNS and CDR2 SASEGT. The CDR3 loop spans 13 amino acids. This chain's CDR3 is CASREESVAEAFF. CDR3 DNA sequence: TGTGCCAGCAGGGAAGAGAGTGTCGCTGAAGCTTTCTTT.

The V and J genes are TRBV11-3 and TRBJ2-2; D is ambiguous. The CDR3 runs 13 residues. Trimming pared 6 bases from V and 5 bases from J, leaving 10 bases between. Looked up from germline, CDR1 is SGHNT and CDR2 is YENEEA. In DNA, the CDR3 is TGTGCCAGCAGGCCTAGGAGTACCGGGGAGCTGTTTTTT. It codes for CASRPRSTGELFF.

The V and J genes are TRBV9 and TRBJ2-1; D is uncertain. The CDR3 totals 12 residues. Trimming took off 4 bases at V and 6 bases at J, with 8 bases between the two ends. Germline V lookup: CDR1 SGDLS, CDR2 YYNGEE. The CDR3 bases are TGTGCCAGCAGCTCCCTAGGCAATGAGCAGTTCTTC. Translating gives CASSSLGNEQFF.